The 14 T cell receptor beta chains presented below share a single source sample, sequenced in a study of blood T cell repertoires in COVID-19. The method was immunoSEQ multiplex PCR; TCRdb's version includes in-frame clones alone and lacks a portion of them. There are approximately 270,000 clones in the sample; 88% occur only once, and 6.3% lies in the top ten. Sequences were obtained from peripheral blood. The receptors were sampled from a woman younger than 45 with COVID-19, enrolled during active disease.

The rearrangement links TRBV10-3 to TRBJ2-7; 7 bases align to TRBD1. The germline V gene has CDR1 ENHRY and CDR2 SYGVKD. J was trimmed by 1 base and V by 4 bases; bases with no gene match: 7. The CDR3 extends over 15 amino acids. The CDR3 DNA reads TGTGCCATCAGTGCGGTGACAGGGCCGTCCTACGAGCAGTACTTC. Its protein is CAISAVTGPSYEQYF.

V gene TRBV5-1 combines with J gene TRBJ2-7, with 9 bases matching TRBD1. The germline gives CDR1 SGHRS, CDR2 YFSETQ. This CDR3 has 14 residues. This CDR3 reads CATTQGAISYEQYF. The CDR3 DNA sequence: TGCGCAACCACACAGGGGGCGATATCCTACGAGCAGTACTTC.

This rearrangement joins TRBV7-2 to TRBJ2-7; 9 bases line up with TRBD2. The CDR3 is 16 amino acids. CDR1 SGHTA and CDR2 FQGNSA come from the germline V gene. J gave up 2 bases and V 5 bases, and 10 bases lay outside the gene matches. The CDR3 loop reads CASSLRASGRTYEQYF. The CDR3 DNA reads TGTGCCAGCAGCCTTAGGGCCAGCGGGAGGACCTACGAGCAGTACTTC.

This sequence joins TRBV29-1 and TRBJ1-4, with 9 nucleotides matching TRBD1. The V and J ends lost 7 bases and 8 bases, in that order; junction bases with no gene match: 5. Per the germline V gene, CDR1 is SQVTM and CDR2 is ANQGSEA. This CDR3 comprises 12 residues. The CDR3 here is CSARTGEEKLFF. The CDR3 DNA reads TGCAGCGCTCGGACAGGGGAGGAAAAACTGTTTTTT.

Only one count was recorded for this clone. This rearrangement joins TRBV11-2 to TRBJ2-5; D gene ambiguous. Germline V gene data show CDR1 as SGHAT and CDR2 as FQNNGV. The CDR3 sequence is 16 residues long. V was pared by 5 bases and J by 4 bases, with 20 bases between. CDR3 in DNA: TGTGCCAGCAGCCCGTTTCCTCCCGGCGTAGCAGAGACCCAGTACTTC. The encoded protein is CASSPFPPGVAETQYF.

The J gene is TRBJ1-2, the V gene TRBV29-1, with 8 bases aligning to TRBD1. The CDR3 is 16 amino acids. Trimming cost V 3 bases and J 7 bases; bases outside gene matches: 16. Germline V lookup: CDR1 SQVTM, CDR2 ANQGSEA. CDR3 region: CSVDQGAGLLRGGYTF. The CDR3 nucleotides read TGCAGCGTTGATCAGGGGGCAGGGCTATTACGCGGTGGCTACACCTTC.

The rearrangement uses TRBV9 and TRBJ2-1; perhaps TRBD1 as D (6 bases). Germline V CDR1 and CDR2: SGDLS, YYNGEE. The CDR3 contains 15 residues. V was trimmed by 3 bases and J by 0 bases, leaving 10 bases between them. The CDR3 reads CASSATGNSYNEQFF. As DNA, the CDR3 is TGTGCCAGCAGCGCTACAGGGAACTCCTACAATGAGCAGTTCTTC.

The rearrangement uses TRBV7-2 and TRBJ1-6; D is perhaps TRBD1 (6 bases). Germline V gene lookup returns CDR1 SGHTA and CDR2 FQGNSA. The CDR3 runs to 15 residues. The V and J ends lost 5 bases and 2 bases respectively, with 10 bases between them. This chain's CDR3 is CASSTQGAYNSPLHF. CDR3 DNA sequence: TGTGCCAGCAGCACACAGGGCGCCTATAATTCACCCCTCCACTTT.

The chain has TRBV7-2 and TRBJ2-3; possible D gene TRBD2, 6 bases. CDR1 is SGHTA, CDR2 FQGNSA, per germline. The V end lost 8 bases, the J end lost 4 bases, and 13 bases lay between the germline ends. The CDR3 is 13 amino acids. For the CDR3, the DNA is TGTGCCAGCGCTCCGGGGGTTTCAGATACGCAGTATTTT. Residues: CASAPGVSDTQYF.

This chain links TRBV2 with TRBJ2-1; the match to TRBD1 covers 9 bases. Germline V gene lookup returns CDR1 SNHLY and CDR2 FYNNEI. Trimming cost V 2 bases and J 9 bases; bases outside gene matches: 8. This CDR3 contains 15 residues. CDR3 sequence reads: CASSEMWGTGTEQFF. CDR3 sequence (DNA): TGTGCCAGCAGTGAAATGTGGGGGACAGGGACTGAGCAGTTCTTC.

The count of this clone is one. CDR3 amino acids: CASRLQGFSYNEQFF. CDR3 in DNA: TGTGCCAGCAGATTACAGGGTTTCTCTTACAATGAGCAGTTCTTC. This chain connects TRBV28 to TRBJ2-1; tentative D call: TRBD1 (6 bases). The CDR3 runs to 15 residues. Trimming took off 6 bases at V and 4 bases at J, with 16 bases between the two ends. Germline V gene sequence: CDR1 MDHEN, CDR2 SYDVKM.

The chain has TRBV6-7 and TRBJ2-7, with a possible D match to TRBD1 (5 bases). TRBV6-7 is placed among ORFs of uncertain function. Trimming took 2 bases from V and 6 from J, leaving 11 bases between them. This CDR3 region has 13 residues. The CDR3 nucleotides are TGTGCCAGCAGTTACGACCCAGGGTGCGAGCAGTACGTC. Its protein is CASSYDPGCEQYV.

This rearrangement joins TRBV28 to TRBJ1-1; 7 bases match TRBD1. This CDR3 has 19 amino acids. The germline gives CDR1 MDHEN, CDR2 SYDVKM. With 2 bases clipped from V and 0 bases from J, the junction kept 15 bases outside the gene matches. In DNA form, the CDR3 reads TGTGCCAGCAGTTTACGAACAACCGCCGGGACAGACGTGAACACTGAAGCTTTCTTT. Protein sequence: CASSLRTTAGTDVNTEAFF.

The chain has TRBV11-2 and TRBJ1-4; 8 positions match TRBD1. This CDR3 has 15 amino acids. Trimming took 3 bases from V and 6 from J; bases not matched to a gene: 6. Germline CDR1 is SGHAT and CDR2 is FQNNGV. CDR3 residues: CASSFSGTGDEKLFF. The CDR3 region has the DNA TGTGCCAGCAGCTTCTCCGGGACAGGTGATGAAAAACTGTTTTTT.